Listed below are T cell receptor beta chains from one sample, sequenced in a study of T-cell reconstitution after alpha-beta-depleted transplantation in children. TCRdb used MiXCR to reprocess the PCR reads, holding one entry per CDR3 protein. The table has 600,000 to 700,000 distinct CDR3 sequences, approximately 17% seen once. The source material was PBMCs from the stem cell graft donor, sampled from the stem cell graft. These receptors all come from a human donor who donated a stem cell graft to a child with acute myeloid leukemia. The CDR3 runs from the conserved cysteine through the conserved F or W. A D gene is named only where the DNA matches it firmly. Not all rows give a size; the values are once, few, many and, for expanded clones, a class.

cdr3_aa: CSVEGQGPNYNEQFF
cdr3_nt: TGCAGCGTCGAGGGACAGGGGCCCAACTACAATGAGCAGTTCTTC
j_call: TRBJ2-1
d_call: TRBD1
clone_size: few
v_call: TRBV29-1

cdr3_aa: CASSYPTGGRGTEAFF
cdr3_nt: TGTGCCAGCAGTTACCCGACAGGGGGCAGGGGCACTGAAGCTTTCTTT
j_call: TRBJ1-1
d_call: TRBD1
clone_size: -
v_call: TRBV6-2/TRBV6-3

cdr3_aa: CSAPTVETQYF
cdr3_nt: TGCAGTGCTCCTACTGTAGAGACCCAGTACTTC
j_call: TRBJ2-5
d_call: -
clone_size: many
v_call: TRBV20-1

cdr3_aa: CASRLQGAYQPQHF
cdr3_nt: TGTGCCAGCCGTCTCCAGGGGGCCTATCAGCCCCAGCATTTT
j_call: TRBJ1-5
d_call: TRBD1
clone_size: -
v_call: TRBV6-2/TRBV6-3

cdr3_aa: CASSLGDGGQYEQYF
cdr3_nt: TGTGCCAGCAGCTTAGGTGACGGGGGCCAGTACGAGCAGTACTTC
j_call: TRBJ2-7
d_call: -
clone_size: -
v_call: TRBV11-1

cdr3_aa: CSARDGQVNQPQHF
cdr3_nt: TGCAGTGCTAGAGACGGACAGGTGAATCAGCCCCAGCATTTT
j_call: TRBJ1-5
d_call: TRBD1
clone_size: many
v_call: TRBV20-1

cdr3_aa: CSARAEGTLATNEKLFF
cdr3_nt: TGCAGTGCTAGAGCCGAAGGGACGCTAGCAACTAATGAAAAACTGTTTTTT
j_call: TRBJ1-4
d_call: -
clone_size: many
v_call: TRBV20-1

cdr3_aa: CASTDWEGVADTQYF
cdr3_nt: TGTGCCAGCACCGATTGGGAGGGGGTCGCAGATACGCAGTATTTT
j_call: TRBJ2-3
d_call: -
clone_size: -
v_call: TRBV11-2

cdr3_aa: CSARDVAGGGNEQFF
cdr3_nt: TGCAGTGCTAGAGATGTGGCGGGGGGGGGCAATGAGCAGTTCTTC
j_call: TRBJ2-1
d_call: TRBD2
clone_size: many
v_call: TRBV20-1

cdr3_aa: CASSVEISTDTQYF
cdr3_nt: TGTGCCAGCAGCGTAGAGATAAGCACAGATACGCAGTATTTT
j_call: TRBJ2-3
d_call: -
clone_size: many
v_call: TRBV9

cdr3_aa: CASSLWGSSYNEQFF
cdr3_nt: TGTGCCAGCAGTTTATGGGGGTCGAGTTACAATGAGCAGTTCTTC
j_call: TRBJ2-1
d_call: -
clone_size: -
v_call: TRBV28

cdr3_aa: CASSWTYRETDLRNEQFF
cdr3_nt: TGTGCCAGCAGCTGGACATACAGGGAAACGGACCTTAGGAATGAGCAGTTCTTC
j_call: TRBJ2-1
d_call: -
clone_size: few
v_call: TRBV5-5

cdr3_aa: CSVELPRGAYGQYF
cdr3_nt: TGCAGCGTTGAGCTACCCCGGGGGGCCTACGGGCAGTACTTC
j_call: TRBJ2-7
d_call: -
clone_size: -
v_call: TRBV29-1

cdr3_aa: CASSPGGARNTQYF
cdr3_nt: TGTGCCAGCAGTCCAGGGGGCGCGAGGAATACGCAGTATTTT
j_call: TRBJ2-3
d_call: TRBD1
clone_size: few
v_call: TRBV6-5

cdr3_aa: CASSVGQGYTF
cdr3_nt: TGTGCCAGCAGCGTAGGACAAGGCTACACCTTC
j_call: TRBJ1-2
d_call: -
clone_size: few
v_call: TRBV7-9

cdr3_aa: CASSSGGGDTEAFF
cdr3_nt: TGTGCCAGCAGCTCCGGTGGGGGAGACACTGAAGCTTTCTTT
j_call: TRBJ1-1
d_call: -
clone_size: few
v_call: TRBV11-1

cdr3_aa: CSATQSGDSNQPQHF
cdr3_nt: TGCAGTGCCACCCAATCGGGGGATAGCAATCAGCCCCAGCATTTT
j_call: TRBJ1-5
d_call: -
clone_size: many
v_call: TRBV20-1

cdr3_aa: CATSDPDRINPDAGELFF
cdr3_nt: TGTGCCACCAGTGATCCTGACAGGATAAACCCTGACGCCGGGGAGCTGTTTTTT
j_call: TRBJ2-2
d_call: -
clone_size: once
v_call: TRBV24-1

cdr3_aa: CASRDQGQGSEKLFF
cdr3_nt: TGTGCCAGCAGGGACCAGGGACAGGGCAGTGAAAAACTGTTTTTT
j_call: TRBJ1-4
d_call: TRBD1
clone_size: few
v_call: TRBV6-1

cdr3_aa: CASNLDSRSGELFF
cdr3_nt: TGTGCCAGCAACCTGGACAGTCGGTCCGGGGAGCTGTTTTTT
j_call: TRBJ2-2
d_call: -
clone_size: few
v_call: TRBV2

cdr3_aa: CSARRQRAGANVLTF
cdr3_nt: TGCAGTGCTAGACGACAGAGGGCTGGGGCCAACGTCCTGACTTTC
j_call: TRBJ2-6
d_call: -
clone_size: -
v_call: TRBV20-1

cdr3_aa: CASGLVQGIYEQYF
cdr3_nt: TGTGCTAGTGGTTTGGTACAGGGGATCTACGAGCAGTACTTC
j_call: TRBJ2-7
d_call: TRBD1
clone_size: -
v_call: TRBV12-5

cdr3_aa: CASSDPGQLGTDTQYF
cdr3_nt: TGCGCCAGCAGTGATCCCGGACAGCTTGGCACAGATACGCAGTATTTT
j_call: TRBJ2-3
d_call: -
clone_size: many
v_call: TRBV10-1

cdr3_aa: CASSLGTSGGGEQFF
cdr3_nt: TGTGCCAGCAGCTTAGGCACTAGCGGGGGTGGTGAGCAGTTCTTC
j_call: TRBJ2-1
d_call: TRBD2
clone_size: many
v_call: TRBV13

cdr3_aa: CASTLGTRFSGANVLTF
cdr3_nt: TGTGCCAGCACCCTCGGGACACGTTTCTCTGGGGCCAACGTCCTGACTTTC
j_call: TRBJ2-6
d_call: -
clone_size: few
v_call: TRBV12-3/TRBV12-4

cdr3_aa: CASSLNGGRSGANVLTF
cdr3_nt: TGTGCCAGCAGCTTAAATGGCGGACGCTCTGGGGCCAACGTCCTGACTTTC
j_call: TRBJ2-6
d_call: -
clone_size: few
v_call: TRBV7-2

cdr3_aa: CSAPRSGGDTQYF
cdr3_nt: TGCAGTGCCCCACGTAGCGGGGGAGATACGCAGTATTTT
j_call: TRBJ2-3
d_call: TRBD2
clone_size: many
v_call: TRBV20-1

cdr3_aa: CASSPLRRGDEQFF
cdr3_nt: TGTGCCAGCAGTCCTCTTCGGCGAGGGGATGAGCAGTTCTTC
j_call: TRBJ2-1
d_call: -
clone_size: -
v_call: TRBV28

cdr3_aa: CSVMWPVTYQETQYF
cdr3_nt: TGCAGCGTTATGTGGCCCGTGACGTACCAAGAGACCCAGTACTTC
j_call: TRBJ2-5
d_call: -
clone_size: many
v_call: TRBV29-1

cdr3_aa: CSARGKQGVSYNSPLHF
cdr3_nt: TGCAGTGCTAGAGGCAAACAGGGGGTATCTTATAATTCACCCCTCCACTTT
j_call: TRBJ1-6
d_call: TRBD1
clone_size: few
v_call: TRBV20-1

cdr3_aa: CASSIPGGGELFF
cdr3_nt: TGTGCCAGCAGTATCCCGGGGGGCGGGGAGCTGTTTTTT
j_call: TRBJ2-2
d_call: TRBD2
clone_size: -
v_call: TRBV7-2

cdr3_aa: CASSEGLNTEAFF
cdr3_nt: TGTGCCAGCAGTGAAGGACTGAACACTGAAGCTTTCTTT
j_call: TRBJ1-1
d_call: -
clone_size: many
v_call: TRBV6-1

cdr3_aa: CASSDWSGFKFF
cdr3_nt: TGCGCCAGCAGTGACTGGTCGGGCTTCAAGTTCTTC
j_call: TRBJ2-1
d_call: -
clone_size: few
v_call: TRBV10-1

cdr3_aa: CSARFGQGATYNEQFF
cdr3_nt: TGCAGTGCTAGATTCGGGCAGGGGGCAACCTACAATGAGCAGTTCTTC
j_call: TRBJ2-1
d_call: TRBD1
clone_size: many
v_call: TRBV20-1

cdr3_aa: CSVRDRDEFLYEQYF
cdr3_nt: TGCAGCGTCCGGGACAGGGACGAGTTCCTCTACGAGCAGTACTTC
j_call: TRBJ2-7
d_call: TRBD1
clone_size: many
v_call: TRBV29-1

cdr3_aa: CSARGPRNTGELFF
cdr3_nt: TGCAGTGCTAGAGGACCCCGGAACACCGGGGAGCTGTTTTTT
j_call: TRBJ2-2
d_call: -
clone_size: many
v_call: TRBV20-1

cdr3_aa: CASERATAGGELFF
cdr3_nt: TGTGCCAGTGAGCGGGCCACGGCCGGCGGGGAGCTGTTTTTT
j_call: TRBJ2-2
d_call: -
clone_size: few
v_call: TRBV7-2

cdr3_aa: CASSGVFNQPQHF
cdr3_nt: TGTGCCAGCAGTGGAGTGTTCAATCAGCCCCAGCATTTT
j_call: TRBJ1-5
d_call: -
clone_size: -
v_call: TRBV12-3/TRBV12-4

cdr3_aa: CSAQGNGAVDTQYF
cdr3_nt: TGCAGTGCCCAAGGTAACGGAGCAGTAGATACGCAGTATTTT
j_call: TRBJ2-3
d_call: -
clone_size: many
v_call: TRBV20-1

cdr3_aa: CASSSDRDSGNTIYF
cdr3_nt: TGTGCCAGCAGTTCGGACAGGGACAGCGGAAACACCATATATTTT
j_call: TRBJ1-3
d_call: TRBD1
clone_size: many
v_call: TRBV12-3/TRBV12-4

cdr3_aa: CASTGRGGPYEQYF
cdr3_nt: TGTGCCAGCACGGGGCGGGGGGGACCCTACGAGCAGTACTTC
j_call: TRBJ2-7
d_call: TRBD2
clone_size: -
v_call: TRBV12-3/TRBV12-4

cdr3_aa: CSARSWASSTDTQYF
cdr3_nt: TGCAGTGCTAGAAGCTGGGCCTCTAGCACAGATACGCAGTATTTT
j_call: TRBJ2-3
d_call: -
clone_size: many
v_call: TRBV20-1

cdr3_aa: CASKGRWTGELFF
cdr3_nt: TGTGCCAGCAAAGGCCGTTGGACCGGGGAGCTGTTTTTT
j_call: TRBJ2-2
d_call: -
clone_size: few
v_call: TRBV28

cdr3_aa: CATSRGGFLPLETQYF
cdr3_nt: TGTGCCACCAGCAGAGGGGGCTTCCTCCCTTTAGAGACCCAGTACTTC
j_call: TRBJ2-5
d_call: -
clone_size: many
v_call: TRBV15